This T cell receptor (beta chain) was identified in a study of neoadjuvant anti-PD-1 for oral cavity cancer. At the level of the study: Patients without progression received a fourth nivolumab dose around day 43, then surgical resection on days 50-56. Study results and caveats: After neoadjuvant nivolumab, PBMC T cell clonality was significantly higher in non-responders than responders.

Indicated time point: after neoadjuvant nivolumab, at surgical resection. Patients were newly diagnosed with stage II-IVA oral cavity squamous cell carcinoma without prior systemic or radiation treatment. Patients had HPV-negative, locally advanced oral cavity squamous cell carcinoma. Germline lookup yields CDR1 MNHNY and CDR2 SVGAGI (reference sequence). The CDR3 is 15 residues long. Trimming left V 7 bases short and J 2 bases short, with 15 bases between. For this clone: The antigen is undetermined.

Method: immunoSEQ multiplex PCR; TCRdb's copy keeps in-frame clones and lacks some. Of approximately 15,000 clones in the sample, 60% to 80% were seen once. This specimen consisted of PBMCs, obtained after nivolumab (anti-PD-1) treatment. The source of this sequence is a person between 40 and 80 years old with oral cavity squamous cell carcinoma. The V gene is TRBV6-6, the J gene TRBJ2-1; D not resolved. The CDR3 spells CASNFAPVAYNEQFF. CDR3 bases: TGTGCCAGCAATTTCGCCCCGGTCGCCTACAATGAGCAGTTCTTC.